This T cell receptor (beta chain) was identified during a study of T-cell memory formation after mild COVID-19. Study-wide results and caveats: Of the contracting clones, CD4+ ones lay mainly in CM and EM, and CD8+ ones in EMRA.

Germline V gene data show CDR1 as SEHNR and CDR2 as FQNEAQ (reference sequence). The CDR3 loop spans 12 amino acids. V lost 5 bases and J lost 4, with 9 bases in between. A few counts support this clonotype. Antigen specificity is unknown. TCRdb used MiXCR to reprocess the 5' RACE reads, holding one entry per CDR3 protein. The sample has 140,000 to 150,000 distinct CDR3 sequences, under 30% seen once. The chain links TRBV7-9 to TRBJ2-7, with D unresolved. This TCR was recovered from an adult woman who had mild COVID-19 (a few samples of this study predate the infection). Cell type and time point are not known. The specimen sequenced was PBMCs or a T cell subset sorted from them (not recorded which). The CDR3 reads CASSGDGYEQYF. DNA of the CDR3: TGTGCCAGCAGCGGGGATGGGTACGAGCAGTACTTC.